The sample holds a few counts of the clone carrying this TCR beta chain. The source of the sample is a study of radiotherapy plus CTLA-4 blockade in lung cancer. The V gene lost 3 bases and the J gene lost 2 bases, with 10 bases spanning the gap. Germline values: CDR1 LGHNA, CDR2 YSLEER. This CDR3 comprises 15 residues. Using immunoSEQ multiplex PCR, the repertoire was profiled, and TCRdb retains in-frame clones only, with some absent. In the table there are about 53,000 clones, 80% to 90% of which are singletons. The TCR originated in a human donor with non-small cell lung cancer whose response to radiotherapy plus ipilimumab could not be evaluated. Sequenced material: peripheral blood, taken from a patient treated with radiotherapy plus ipilimumab. This chain joins TRBV4-3 and TRBJ1-4; maybe TRBD1 (6 bases). The CDR3 sequence is CASSHNTGTNEKLFF. Here the CDR3 DNA reads TGCGCCAGCAGCCATAATACAGGGACTAATGAAAAACTGTTTTTT.